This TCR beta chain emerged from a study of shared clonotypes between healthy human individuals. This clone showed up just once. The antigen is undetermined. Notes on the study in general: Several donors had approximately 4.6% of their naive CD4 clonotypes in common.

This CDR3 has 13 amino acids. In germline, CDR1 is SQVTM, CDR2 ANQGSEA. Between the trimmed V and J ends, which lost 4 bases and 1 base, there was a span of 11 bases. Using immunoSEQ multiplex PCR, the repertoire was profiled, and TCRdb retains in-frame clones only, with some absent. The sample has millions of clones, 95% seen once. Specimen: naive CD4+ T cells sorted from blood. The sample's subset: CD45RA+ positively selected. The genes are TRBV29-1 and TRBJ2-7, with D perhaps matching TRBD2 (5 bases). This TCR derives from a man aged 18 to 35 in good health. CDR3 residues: CSVGGPRSYEQYF. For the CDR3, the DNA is TGCAGCGTTGGAGGGCCACGGTCCTACGAGCAGTACTTC.